Below are 8 T cell receptor beta chains sequenced from a single sample in a study of PD-L1 blockade in urothelial cancer. Clones were read by immunoSEQ multiplex PCR, and TCRdb kept only the in-frame ones, dropping some. The sample shows around 27,000 clones, 75% to 90% of them seen only once. Here the sequenced sample was PBMCs, taken around atezolizumab (anti-PD-L1) treatment. The source is a man in his forties or fifties with urothelial cancer.

The rearrangement joins TRBV27 to TRBJ2-1; 8 bases are a match to TRBD2. This CDR3 is built from 16 residues. In germline, CDR1 is MNHEY, CDR2 SMNVEV (reference sequence). With V trimmed by 4 bases and J by 10 bases, 15 bases remained unmatched. This CDR3 is CASSSLSGNIQWEQFF. CDR3 coding DNA: TGTGCCAGCAGTTCACTTAGCGGGAATATACAATGGGAGCAGTTCTTC.

The chain recombines TRBV11-2 with TRBJ1-2, with 8 bases fitting TRBD1. CDR1 and CDR2 (germline): SGHAT, FQNNGV. CDR3 size: 14 residues. V shed 5 bases, J shed 4 bases, and the junction held 6 bases outside the gene matches. The CDR3 DNA reads TGTGCCAGCAGCCAGAGCGACAGGGGCTATGGCTACACCTTC. This encodes CASSQSDRGYGYTF. Variable domain in full (rest from reference TRBV11-2 and TRBJ1-2): EAGVAQSPRYKIIEKRQSVAFWCNPISGHATLYWYQQILGQGPKLLIQFQNNGVVDDSQLPKDRFSAERLKGVDSTLKIQPAKLEDSAVYLCASSQSDRGYGYTFGSGTRLTVV.

The rearrangement uses TRBV7-9 and TRBJ2-1; D might be TRBD2 (7 bases). Germline V gene sequence: CDR1 SEHNR, CDR2 FQNEAQ (reference sequence). The CDR3 runs to 14 residues. V was shortened by 1 base and J by 12 bases, with 16 bases between the two germline ends. The CDR3 DNA follows: TGTGCCAGCAGCTTAGTGGCGGGGGCTGGAGTGCAGTTCTTC. It codes for CASSLVAGAGVQFF. The whole variable domain, filled in from reference TRBV7-9 and TRBJ2-1, reads DTGVSQNPRHKITKRGQNVTFRCDPISEHNRLYWYRQTLGQGPEFLTYFQNEAQLEKSRLLSDRFSAERPKGSFSTLEIQRTEQGDSAMYLCASSLVAGAGVQFFGPGTRLTVL.

V usage is TRBV6-1 and J usage is TRBJ2-5, with 10 bases aligning to TRBD2. Trimming at V came to 8 bases and at J to 5 bases, leaving 11 bases not matched to a gene. The CDR3 sequence is 15 residues long. In germline, CDR1 is MNHNS, CDR2 SASEGT. In DNA form, the CDR3 reads TGTGCCAGCGGCGGGAGCGGGGGGGTCTGGGAGACCCAGTACTTC. Translating it yields CASGGSGGVWETQYF.

This clone showed up just once. The gene calls are TRBV6-1 and TRBJ2-1; D remains unclear. Germline V lookup: CDR1 MNHNS, CDR2 SASEGT. The CDR3 is 16 residues long. V was pared by 3 bases and J by 2 bases, with 14 bases between. The CDR3 DNA is TGTGCCAGCAGTGATCCCTCTAAGTTCCCCTACAATGAGCAGTTCTTC. Translating gives CASSDPSKFPYNEQFF.

The sample holds a few counts of this clone. The chain is built from TRBV19 and TRBJ2-7; 7 bases fit TRBD2. Germline V CDR1 and CDR2: LNHDA, SQIVND (reference sequence). V shed 5 bases and J 2 bases; nucleotides not matched to a gene: 6. There are 14 residues in the CDR3. CDR3 sequence: CASSVIAGAYEQYF. The CDR3 bases are TGTGCCAGTAGTGTAATAGCGGGCGCCTACGAGCAGTACTTC.

The chain couples TRBV18 to TRBJ1-2; 9 bases are a match to TRBD1. The germline V gene has CDR1 KGHSH and CDR2 LQKENI. This CDR3 region has 16 residues. V dropped 3 bases and J dropped 0; count of bases not matched to a gene: 5. The CDR3 DNA follows: TGTGCCAGCTCACCGGGGACAGGGCGAGCTAACTATGGCTACACCTTC. Residues: CASSPGTGRANYGYTF.

This clone was observed once. J is TRBJ2-5 and V is TRBV11-3; TRBD1 matches at 8 bases. The germline V gene has CDR1 SGHNT and CDR2 YENEEA. Trimming removed 1 base from V and 1 base from J; junction bases left unmatched: 2. This CDR3 spans 15 amino acids. CDR3 sequence reads: CASSLGDRIQETQYF. The CDR3 nucleotides read TGTGCCAGCAGCTTAGGGGACAGGATCCAAGAGACCCAGTACTTC. The entire variable domain, with the rest obtained from reference TRBV11-3 and TRBJ2-5, is as follows: EAGVVQSPRYKIIEKKQPVAFWCNPISGHNTLYWYLQNLGQGPELLIRYENEEAVDDSQLPKDRFSAERLKGVDSTLKIQPAELGDSAVYLCASSLGDRIQETQYFGPGTRLLVL.